This T cell receptor (beta chain) was profiled in a study of CD8+ T cells in alopecia areata. Extracted RNA was reverse transcribed, and the resulting cDNA served as sequencing template. Sequenced by immunoSEQ multiplex PCR; TCRdb stores in-frame clones only, minus some. There are about 9,700 clones in the sample; 65% to 80% occur only once, and roughly 15% lies in the top ten. Overall study findings and caveats: Sharing of TCRs across patients appeared less clear than in mice, possibly for HLA-related reasons.

Points on this clone: Its antigen is not identified.

It was from alopecia areata patients that lesional scalp punch biopsies and peripheral blood were collected. The CDR3 is 14 residues long. The V gene lost 4 bases and the J gene lost 0 bases, with 8 bases spanning the gap. The germline V gene encodes CDR1 SGHRS and CDR2 YFSETQ. Sequenced input: skin. The J gene is TRBJ2-1, the V gene TRBV5-1; no clear D gene. The TCR comes from a human donor with alopecia areata. CDR3 sequence reads: CASSILGSYNEQFF. CDR3 DNA: TGCGCCAGCAGCATCCTGGGCTCCTACAATGAGCAGTTCTTC.